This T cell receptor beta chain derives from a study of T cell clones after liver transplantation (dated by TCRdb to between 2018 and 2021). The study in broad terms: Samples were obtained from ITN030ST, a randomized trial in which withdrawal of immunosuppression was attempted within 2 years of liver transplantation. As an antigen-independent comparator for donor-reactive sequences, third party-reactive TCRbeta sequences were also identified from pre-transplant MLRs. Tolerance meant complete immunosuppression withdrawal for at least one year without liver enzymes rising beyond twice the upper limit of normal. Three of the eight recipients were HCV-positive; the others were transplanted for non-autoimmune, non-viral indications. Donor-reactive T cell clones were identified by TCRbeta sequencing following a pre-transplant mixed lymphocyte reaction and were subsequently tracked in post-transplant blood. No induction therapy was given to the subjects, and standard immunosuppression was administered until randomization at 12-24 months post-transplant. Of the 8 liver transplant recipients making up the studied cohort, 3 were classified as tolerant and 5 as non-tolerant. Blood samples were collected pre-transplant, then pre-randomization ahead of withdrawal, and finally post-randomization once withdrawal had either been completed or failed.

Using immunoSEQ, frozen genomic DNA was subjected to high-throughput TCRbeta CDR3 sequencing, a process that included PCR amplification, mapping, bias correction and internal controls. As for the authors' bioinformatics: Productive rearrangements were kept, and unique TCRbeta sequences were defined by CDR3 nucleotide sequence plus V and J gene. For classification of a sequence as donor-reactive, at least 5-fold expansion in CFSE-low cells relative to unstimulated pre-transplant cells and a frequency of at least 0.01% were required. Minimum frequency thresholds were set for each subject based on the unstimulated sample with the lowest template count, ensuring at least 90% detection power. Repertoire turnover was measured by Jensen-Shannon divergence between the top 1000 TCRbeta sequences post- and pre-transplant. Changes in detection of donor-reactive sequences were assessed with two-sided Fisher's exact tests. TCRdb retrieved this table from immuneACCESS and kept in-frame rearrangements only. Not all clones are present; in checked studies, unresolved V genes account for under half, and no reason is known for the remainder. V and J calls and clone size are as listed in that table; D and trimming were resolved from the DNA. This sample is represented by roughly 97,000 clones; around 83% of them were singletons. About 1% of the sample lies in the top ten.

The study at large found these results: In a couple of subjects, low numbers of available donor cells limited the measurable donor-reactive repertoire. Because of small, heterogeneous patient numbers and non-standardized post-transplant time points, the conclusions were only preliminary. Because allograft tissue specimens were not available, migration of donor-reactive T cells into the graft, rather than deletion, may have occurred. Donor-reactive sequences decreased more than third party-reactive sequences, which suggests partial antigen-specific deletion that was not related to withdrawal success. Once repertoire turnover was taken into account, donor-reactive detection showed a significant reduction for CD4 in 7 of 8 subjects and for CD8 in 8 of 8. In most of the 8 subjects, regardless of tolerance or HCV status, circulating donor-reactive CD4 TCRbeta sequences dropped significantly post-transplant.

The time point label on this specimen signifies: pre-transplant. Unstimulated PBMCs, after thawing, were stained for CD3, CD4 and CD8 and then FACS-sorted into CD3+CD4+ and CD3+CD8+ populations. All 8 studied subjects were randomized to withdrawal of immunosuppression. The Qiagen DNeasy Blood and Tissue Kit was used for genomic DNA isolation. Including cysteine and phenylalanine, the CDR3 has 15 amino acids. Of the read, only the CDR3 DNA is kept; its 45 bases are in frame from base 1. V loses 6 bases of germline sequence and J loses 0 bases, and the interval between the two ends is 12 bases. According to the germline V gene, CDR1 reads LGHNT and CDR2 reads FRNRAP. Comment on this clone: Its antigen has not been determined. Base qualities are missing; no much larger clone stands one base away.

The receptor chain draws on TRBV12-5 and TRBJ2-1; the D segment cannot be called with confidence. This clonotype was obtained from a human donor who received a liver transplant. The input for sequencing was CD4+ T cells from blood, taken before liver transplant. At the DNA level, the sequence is TGTGCTAGTGGGTCCGGCAGGAGCTCCTACAATGAGCAGTTCTTC. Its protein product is CASGSGRSSYNEQFF.